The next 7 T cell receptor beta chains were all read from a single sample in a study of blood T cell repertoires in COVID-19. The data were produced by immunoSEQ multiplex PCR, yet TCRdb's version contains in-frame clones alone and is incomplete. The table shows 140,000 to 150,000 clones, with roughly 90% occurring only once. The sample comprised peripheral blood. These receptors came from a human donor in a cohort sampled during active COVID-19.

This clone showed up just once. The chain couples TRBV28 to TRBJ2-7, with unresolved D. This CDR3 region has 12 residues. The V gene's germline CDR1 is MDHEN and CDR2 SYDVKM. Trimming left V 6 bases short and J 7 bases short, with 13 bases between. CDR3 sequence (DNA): TGTGCCAGCAGCTCCATCGCCGGGGAGCAGTACTTC. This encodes CASSSIAGEQYF.

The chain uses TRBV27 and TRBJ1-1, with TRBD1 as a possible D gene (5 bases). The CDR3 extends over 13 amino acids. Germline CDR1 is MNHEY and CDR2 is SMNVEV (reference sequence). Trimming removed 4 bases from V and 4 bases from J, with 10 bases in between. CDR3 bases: TGTGCCAGCAGTTATGGGGCCGGCACTGAAGCTTTCTTT. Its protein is CASSYGAGTEAFF.

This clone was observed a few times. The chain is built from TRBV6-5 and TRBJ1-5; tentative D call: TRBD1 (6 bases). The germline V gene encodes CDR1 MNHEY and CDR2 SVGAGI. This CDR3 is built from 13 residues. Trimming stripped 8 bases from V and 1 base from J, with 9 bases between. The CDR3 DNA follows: TGTGCCAGCTGGCAGGGGAGCAATCAGCCCCAGCATTTT. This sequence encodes CASWQGSNQPQHF.

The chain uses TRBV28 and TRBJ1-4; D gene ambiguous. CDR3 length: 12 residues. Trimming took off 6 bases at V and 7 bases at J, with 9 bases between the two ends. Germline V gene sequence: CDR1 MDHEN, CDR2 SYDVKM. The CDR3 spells CASSLVSEKLFF. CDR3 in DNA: TGTGCCAGCAGCCTCGTCTCTGAAAAACTGTTTTTT.

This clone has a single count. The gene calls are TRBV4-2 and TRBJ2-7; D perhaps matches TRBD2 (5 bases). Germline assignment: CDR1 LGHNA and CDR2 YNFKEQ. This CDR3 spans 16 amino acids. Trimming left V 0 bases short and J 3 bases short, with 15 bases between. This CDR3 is CASSQESGSRFYEQYF. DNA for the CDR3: TGTGCCAGCAGCCAAGAGAGCGGATCCAGATTCTACGAGCAGTACTTC.

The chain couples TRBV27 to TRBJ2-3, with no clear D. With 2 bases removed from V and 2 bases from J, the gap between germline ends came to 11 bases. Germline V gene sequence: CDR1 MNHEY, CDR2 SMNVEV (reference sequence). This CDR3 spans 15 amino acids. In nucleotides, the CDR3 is TGTGCCAGCAGTTTAGCTGTACAGTACACAGATACGCAGTATTTT. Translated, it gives CASSLAVQYTDTQYF.

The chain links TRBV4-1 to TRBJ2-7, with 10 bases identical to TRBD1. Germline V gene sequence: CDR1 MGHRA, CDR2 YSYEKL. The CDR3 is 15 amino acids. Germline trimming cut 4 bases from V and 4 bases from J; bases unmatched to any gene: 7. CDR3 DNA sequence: TGCGCCAGCAGCCCGTGGACAGGGGGAAGGTACGAGCAGTACTTC. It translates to CASSPWTGGRYEQYF.